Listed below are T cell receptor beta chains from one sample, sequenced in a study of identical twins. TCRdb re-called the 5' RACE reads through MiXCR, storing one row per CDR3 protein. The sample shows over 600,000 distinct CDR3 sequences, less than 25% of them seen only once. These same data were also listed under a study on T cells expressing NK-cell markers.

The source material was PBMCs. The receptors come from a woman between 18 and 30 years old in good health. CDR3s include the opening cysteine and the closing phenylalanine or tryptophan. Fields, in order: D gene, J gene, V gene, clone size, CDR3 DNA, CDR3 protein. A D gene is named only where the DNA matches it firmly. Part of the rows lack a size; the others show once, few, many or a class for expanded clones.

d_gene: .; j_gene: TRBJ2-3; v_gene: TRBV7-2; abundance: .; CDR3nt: TGTGCCAGCAGCTTTAGGTGGGAGTCGACAGATACGCAGTATTTT; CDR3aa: CASSFRWESTDTQYF
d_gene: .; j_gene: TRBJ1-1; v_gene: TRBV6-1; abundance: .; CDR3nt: TGTGCCAGCAGTGAGTACGGAGCGGGAGGAGGAACTGAAGCTTTCTTT; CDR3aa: CASSEYGAGGGTEAFF
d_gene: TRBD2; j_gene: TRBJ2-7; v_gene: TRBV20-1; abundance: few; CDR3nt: TGCAGTGCTGGACGGACTAGCGGGGGGGCCGGCGAGCAGTACTTC; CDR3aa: CSAGRTSGGAGEQYF
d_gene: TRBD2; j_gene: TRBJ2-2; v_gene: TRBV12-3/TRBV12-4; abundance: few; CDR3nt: TGTGCCAGCCGGACTAGCGGGCAAAAGATACGGCTCACCGGGGAGCTGTTTTTT; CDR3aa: CASRTSGQKIRLTGELFF
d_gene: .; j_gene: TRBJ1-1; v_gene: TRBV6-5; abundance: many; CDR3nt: TGTGCCAGCAGTTACTCCCACTTGAACACTGAAGCTTTCTTT; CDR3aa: CASSYSHLNTEAFF
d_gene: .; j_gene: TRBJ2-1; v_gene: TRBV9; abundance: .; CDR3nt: TGTGCCAGCGGGGGTCGATCCCACAAGTTCTTC; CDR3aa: CASGGRSHKFF
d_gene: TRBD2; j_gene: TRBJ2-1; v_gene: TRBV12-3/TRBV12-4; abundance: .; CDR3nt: TGTGCCAGCACCCTAGCGGGGGGGAGAAAGTTCTTC; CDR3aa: CASTLAGGRKFF
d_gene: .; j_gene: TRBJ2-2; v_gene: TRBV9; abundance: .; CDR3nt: TGTGCCAGCAGCGTAGTTGGCGGATGGGAGCTGTTTTTT; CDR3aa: CASSVVGGWELFF
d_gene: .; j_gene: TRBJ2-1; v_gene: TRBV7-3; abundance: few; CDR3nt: TGTGCCAGCAGCGTCTCGGGGCCGGAATCTGAGCAGTTCTTC; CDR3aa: CASSVSGPESEQFF
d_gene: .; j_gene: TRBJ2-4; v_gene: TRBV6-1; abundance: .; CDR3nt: TGTGCCAGCAGTGGCCTACTAGGACCTAGGGCCAAAAACATTCAGTACTTC; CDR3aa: CASSGLLGPRAKNIQYF
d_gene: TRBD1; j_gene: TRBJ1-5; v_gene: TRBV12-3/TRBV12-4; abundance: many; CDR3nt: TGTGCCAGCGGGACAGGGGATGGTCAGCCCCAGCATTTT; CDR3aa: CASGTGDGQPQHF
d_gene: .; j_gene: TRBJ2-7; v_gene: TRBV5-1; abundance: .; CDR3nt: TGCGCCAGCAGCCGGGTGGGGGGACCCGGGGTCTACGAGCAGTACTTC; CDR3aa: CASSRVGGPGVYEQYF
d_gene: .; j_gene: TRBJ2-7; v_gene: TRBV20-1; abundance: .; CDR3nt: TGCAGTGCTTCTCCTGGCAGGGCCGAGCAGTACTTC; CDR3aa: CSASPGRAEQYF